This T cell receptor (beta chain) is from a study of blood T cell repertoires in COVID-19. Study-wide background: Acute and convalescent COVID-19 specimens originated in the United States, Italy and Spain. PBMCs, B-cell-depleted T cells, or T cells were the source of the cDNA or gDNA that made up the material.

From germline, CDR1 is PRHDT and CDR2 FYEKMQ (reference sequence). The CDR3 totals 15 residues. J gave up 4 bases and V 1 base, and 4 bases lay outside the gene matches. Those who participated ranged in age from roughly 18 to 89 years and resided in about two dozen US areas. Which cohort a participant joined came from the clinical history participants gave. Generated by immunoSEQ multiplex PCR, the TCRdb table keeps only in-frame clones and is missing some. The sample lists around 300,000 clones; over 80% were seen once. Sequenced sample: PBMCs or T cells enriched from blood (not recorded which). The gene calls are TRBV13 and TRBJ1-2; 9 bases agree with TRBD1. This TCR came from a man younger than 40 who had recovered from COVID-19. The CDR3 DNA follows: TGTGCCAGCAGCTTAGTTACAGGGGGCACCTATGGCTACACCTTC. Its translation is CASSLVTGGTYGYTF.